This T cell receptor (beta chain) was documented in a study of cytomegalovirus exposure and HLA in healthy donors (dated by TCRdb to the late 2010s). At the level of the whole study: An earlier analysis of roughly 610 of the donors reported approximately 260 Gb of sequence data and 95 million to 130 million unique TCR beta sequences obtained from around 170 million T cells. An early release covering roughly 640 HLA-typed donors comprised approximately 300 gigabases of sequencing data and roughly 86 million unique TCR sequences. Of the approximately 400 genotyped donors, roughly 76% were placed in the genetic ancestry cluster associated with self-reported Caucasian donors. The study aimed to test whether signatures of past pathogen exposure could be identified by cataloging public T cell receptors. The study profiled the T cell repertoires of hundreds of subjects by immunosequencing and related them to cytomegalovirus serostatus. Besides the first cohort of approximately 670 subjects, a separate validation cohort made up of over 100 different subjects was used. To predict cytomegalovirus infection status, the study combined high-throughput TCR immunosequencing, statistical association of individual TCRs with disease status, and machine learning. In a later analysis, previously published TCR beta repertoires from fewer than 750 donors were re-analyzed and high-resolution HLA genotyping was added so that TCR occurrence patterns could be studied. In the later analysis, no new phenotypic data were used to find candidate immune exposures; instead, reliance was placed on TCR beta sequences and their occurrence across donors. An earlier analysis of roughly 580 of the donors used high-throughput TCR beta sequencing to judge whether each TCR beta V gene segment behaved as functional or pseudogenic. Donor age, sex, ethnicity and CMV serostatus were collected together with the repertoire data. A later genetic analysis used genome-wide SNP genotypes for about 60% of the roughly 700 donors, treating that subset as a discovery cohort. Every repertoire in the discovery cohort had been generated on one and the same sequencing platform. Class I and class II HLA loci were covered by the typing at four-digit resolution. Typing coverage differed by locus: A, B, C, DRB1 and DQB1 were typed in roughly 629-640 donors, DQA1 in 500 to 550, DPA1 in some 600, and DPB1 in 400 to 490. A few DR-DQ haplotypes were handled as single units for association and clustering because linkage in the cohort was strong. Among some 410 genotyped donors of the cohort, an average of around 220,000 unique TCR beta nucleotide sequences was sequenced per donor, of which about 20% were non-productive.

V is trimmed back by 1 base and J by 0 bases, and the junction contains 12 bases that no gene match accounts for. From a lookup of the germline V gene, CDR1 and CDR2 are LGHNA and YSLEER. The cysteine opens and the phenylalanine closes a CDR3 of 19 amino acids. The only DNA kept is the CDR3, 57 bases in frame from the first base. Results and caveats for the whole study, not just this receptor: Sequencing depth was assumed to be roughly uniform across donors in the presence/absence analyses, though that assumption may not hold. An earlier analysis of some 590 of the donors showed that most TCR beta V segments appeared in productive rearrangements either about 90% or about 30% of the time, which broadly matched IMGT annotations. A few of the identified cytomegalovirus-associated TCR beta chains were confirmed in vitro to be specific for cytomegalovirus antigens. Cytomegalovirus status was reported to be diagnosed by the classifier with high specificity and sensitivity in both the original and validation cohorts. A later genetic analysis associated a missense DCLRE1C variant with V-gene and J-gene trimming of TCR beta chains, and an independent cohort replicated the association. According to a later analysis, most CMV-associated TCR beta chains appeared to be HLA-restricted, and the HLA associations seemed to be driven largely by CMV exposure. The sequencing pipeline was judged likely to have produced a cluster of highly shared sequence variants as a technical artifact. In a later analysis, HLA-associated TCR beta chains were found to be more clonally expanded and to have lower generation probabilities than equally common non-associated chains. In a later analysis, the rate of TCR association differed among HLA loci, with DRB1 alleles having the most associated TCRs and HLA-C alleles having the fewest. Several of the top co-occurrence clusters appeared to be linked to parvovirus B19, influenza, CMV and Epstein-Barr virus, according to a later analysis. A further reported finding was that TCR beta sequences accurately predicted the HLA-A and HLA-B alleles for most subjects in the first cohort. A later analysis associated around 16,000 TCR beta sequences with specific HLA alleles at a false discovery rate of 0.05. Approximately 18 rarely observed V segments, including chromosome 9 orphons, were excluded from the earlier analysis of some 590 of the donors because counts were too low. Strong co-occurrence of HLA alleles, especially DR and DQ, made assigning TCR associations to individual alleles difficult. In the study, about 150 TCR beta chains were listed as associated with cytomegalovirus. Compared with the roughly 710-donor mean, donors in an Asian-associated ancestry cluster had fewer N-insertions in productive TCRs, according to a later genetic analysis. The only immune exposure information available for the cohort was CMV serostatus. Because some donors lacked HLA typing at each locus, the association tests relied only on the typed subset. Across donors, most TCR sequences were observed very rarely, whereas some public TCRs were present in many individuals. The authors suggested that the approach could potentially be generalized to other disease states and immunological phenotypes. Some IMGT-functional V segments, including TRBV6-2 and TRBV6-3, could not be told apart with the 87-base-pair reads, so those segments were excluded. In this cohort, only TCR beta chains were sequenced, and detectable features were limited by the absence of alpha or paired-chain data. Linkage disequilibrium might explain the correlated functional status among segregating V segments, but an unknown experimental factor could not be excluded.

Remarks on this clone: Its antigen has not been determined. One base away there is no much larger clone; base qualities are not given.

The cohort was made up of 650 to 700 healthy bone marrow donors. Cohort members were all nominally healthy when sampled, although unrecorded immune exposures were likely present. The donor was CMV seronegative and belonged to the group of several hundred seronegative cohort members. A peripheral blood sample was collected from each donor, and TCR beta sequencing was performed on peripheral blood mononuclear cells. The Qiagen DNeasy Blood Extraction Kit was used to extract genomic DNA from the blood cell samples. The library was prepared using the immunoSEQ multiplex PCR assay. A mixture of 60 forward primers for TCR Vbeta segments and 13 reverse primers for TCR Jbeta segments was used in the multiplex PCR. The CDR3 region of rearranged TCR beta genes was amplified from genomic DNA with a multiplex PCR assay. Amplified TCR beta libraries were sequenced as 87-base-pair reads on the Illumina HiSeq System. On the study's bioinformatics: In a later analysis, some 80 million unique TCR beta chains were counted across the approximately 670 repertoires, and roughly 10 million of these chains were shared by at least two donors. A nearest-neighbor algorithm error-corrected the raw reads and collapsed the reads into unique sequences, merging closely related sequences to remove PCR and sequencing errors. To assign V, D and J gene segments, CDR3 sequences were aligned to IMGT reference sequences. For a sequence to be retained, a match of at least six nucleotides was required to both a V gene segment and a J gene segment. Rearrangements were called productive when the CDR3 lacked stop codons and stayed in frame with V and J; all others were non-productive. Following IMGT convention, CDR3 was defined as the stretch from the second conserved V-encoded cysteine to the conserved J-encoded phenylalanine. The earlier analysis of about 610 of the donors excluded sequences that lacked an unambiguous match to a single V gene segment. In an earlier analysis of several hundred of the donors, V segments were called functional above 56.7% productive rearrangements and were called segregating when the between-donor standard deviation exceeded 5%. A statistical classification framework was built for diagnosing cytomegalovirus status from the catalog of TCR beta chain sequences. V and J gene assignment, in a later analysis, came from comparing TCR nucleotide sequences with IMGT/GENE-DB human TR gene sequences. Using the TCRdist pipeline, a later analysis assigned CDR3 sequences along with most-parsimonious VDJ recombination scenarios. In a later analysis, each TCR beta chain was defined by its CDR3 amino acid sequence together with its V-gene family, and reads without a unique V-gene family were excluded. As a way to deal with suspected cross-contamination and a sequencing artifact, a later analysis dropped approximately 590 nucleotide sequences that were highly shared and had low generation probability. In a later analysis, a clonal expansion index for each public chain was calculated from normalized within-repertoire ranks of inferred template counts. A later analysis computed generation probabilities with a VDJ recombination model fitted to out-of-frame rearrangements, and checked the results against IGoR. A later analysis scored TCR-TCR, TCR-HLA and TCR-CMV co-occurrence with hypergeometric tests, applying a repertoire-size bias correction to TCR pairs. In a later analysis, false discovery rates were estimated by permuting HLA or CMV assignments 20 times. In a later analysis, co-occurring TCRs were grouped using DBSCAN, with TCRdist sequence similarity added in when clustering inside HLA-allele-positive subsets. Repertoires with fewer than 30,000 or more than 120,000 public chains, plus five repertoires with anomalous nucleotide sharing, were excluded from co-occurrence clustering. This immuneACCESS table, as held by TCRdb, lists in-frame sequences with V and J called but not all clones. Of the missing ones, under half trace to an unresolved V gene in checked studies; the others have no known cause. From that table come the V and J calls and clone size; the DNA was used to work out D and trimming. The sample table records around 170,000 clones; 65% to 85% of these occur just once. The ten top clones hold over 3.5% of the sample.

The sequencing input was PBMCs. This clonotype originated in a man in his fifties in good health and CMV-seronegative. Recombination connected TRBV4-3 to TRBJ2-1, with 7 bases aligning to TRBD1. The nucleotide sequence reads TGCGCCAGCAGCCAAGCCCCCAGGGGGTTAAGAAGCTCCTACAATGAGCAGTTCTTC. It is translated as CASSQAPRGLRSSYNEQFF.